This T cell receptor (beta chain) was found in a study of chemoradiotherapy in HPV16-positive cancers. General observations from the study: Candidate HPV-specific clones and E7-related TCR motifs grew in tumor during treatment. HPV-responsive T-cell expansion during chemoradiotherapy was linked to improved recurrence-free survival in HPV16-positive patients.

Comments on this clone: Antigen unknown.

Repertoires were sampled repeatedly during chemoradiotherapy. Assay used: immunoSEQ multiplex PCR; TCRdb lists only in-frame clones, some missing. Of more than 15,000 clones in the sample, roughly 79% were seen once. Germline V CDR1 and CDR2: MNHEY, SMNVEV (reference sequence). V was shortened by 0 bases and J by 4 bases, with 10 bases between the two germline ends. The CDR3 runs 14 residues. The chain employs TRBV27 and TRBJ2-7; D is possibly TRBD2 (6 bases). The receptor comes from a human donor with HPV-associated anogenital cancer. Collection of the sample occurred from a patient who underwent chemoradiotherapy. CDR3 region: CASSLSGGVYEQYF. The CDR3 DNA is TGTGCCAGCAGTTTATCGGGGGGAGTATACGAGCAGTACTTC.